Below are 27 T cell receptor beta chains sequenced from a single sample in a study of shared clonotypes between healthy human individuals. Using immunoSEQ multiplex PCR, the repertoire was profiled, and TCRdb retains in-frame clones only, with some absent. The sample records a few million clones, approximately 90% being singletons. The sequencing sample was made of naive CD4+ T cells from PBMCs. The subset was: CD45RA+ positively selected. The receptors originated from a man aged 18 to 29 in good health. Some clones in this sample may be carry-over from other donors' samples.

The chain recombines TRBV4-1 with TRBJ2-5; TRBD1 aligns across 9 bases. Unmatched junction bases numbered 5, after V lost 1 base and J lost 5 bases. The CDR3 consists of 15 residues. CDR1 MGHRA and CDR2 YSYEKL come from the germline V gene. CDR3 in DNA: TGCGCCAGCAGCCAAGGGACAGGGGTAATGGAGACCCAGTACTTC. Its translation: CASSQGTGVMETQYF.

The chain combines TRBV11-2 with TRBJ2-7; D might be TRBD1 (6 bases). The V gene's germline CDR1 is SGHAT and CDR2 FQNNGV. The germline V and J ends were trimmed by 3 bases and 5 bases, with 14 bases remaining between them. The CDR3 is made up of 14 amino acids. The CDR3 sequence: CASSFVRTEHEQYF. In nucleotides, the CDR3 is TGTGCCAGCAGCTTCGTTAGGACAGAACACGAGCAGTACTTC.

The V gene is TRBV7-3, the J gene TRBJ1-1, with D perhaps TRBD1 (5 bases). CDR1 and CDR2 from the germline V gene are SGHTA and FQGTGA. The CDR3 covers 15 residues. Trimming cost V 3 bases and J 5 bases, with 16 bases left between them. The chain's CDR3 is CASSFFGARATEAFF. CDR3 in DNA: TGTGCCAGCAGCTTCTTTGGGGCGAGGGCGACTGAAGCTTTCTTT. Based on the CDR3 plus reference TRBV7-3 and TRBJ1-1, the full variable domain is GAGVSQTPSNKVTEKGKYVELRCDPISGHTALYWYRQSLGQGPEFLIYFQGTGAADDSGLPNDRFFAVRPEGSVSTLKIQRTERGDSAVYLCASSFFGARATEAFFGQGTRLTVV.

CDR3 sequence: CASRGGPNTGELFF. The CDR3 DNA reads TGTGCCAGCAGGGGGGGACCGAACACCGGGGAGCTGTTTTTT. The V call is TRBV2, the J call TRBJ2-2, with D perhaps matching TRBD2 (6 bases). In germline, CDR1 is SNHLY, CDR2 FYNNEI. V was cut by 6 bases and J by 0 bases, with 8 bases left in between. The CDR3 is 14 residues long. Drawing the rest from reference TRBV2 and TRBJ2-2, the complete variable domain is EPEVTQTPSHQVTQMGQEVILRCVPISNHLYFYWYRQILGQKVEFLVSFYNNEISEKSEIFDDQFSVERPDGSNFTLKIRSTKLEDSAMYFCASRGGPNTGELFFGEGSRLTVL.

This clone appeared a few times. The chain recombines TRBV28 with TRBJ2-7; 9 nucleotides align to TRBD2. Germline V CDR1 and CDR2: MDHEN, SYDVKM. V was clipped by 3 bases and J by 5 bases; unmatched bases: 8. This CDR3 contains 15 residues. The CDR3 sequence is CASSLGGGRAHEQYF. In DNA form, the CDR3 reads TGTGCCAGCAGTTTGGGTGGCGGGAGGGCCCACGAGCAGTACTTC.

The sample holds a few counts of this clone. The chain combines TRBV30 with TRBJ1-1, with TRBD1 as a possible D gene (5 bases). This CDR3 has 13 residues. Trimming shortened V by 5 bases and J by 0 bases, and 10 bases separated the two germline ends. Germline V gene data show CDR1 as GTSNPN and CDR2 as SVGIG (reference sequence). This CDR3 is CAWGTDMNTEAFF. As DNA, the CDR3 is TGTGCCTGGGGGACTGATATGAACACTGAAGCTTTCTTT.

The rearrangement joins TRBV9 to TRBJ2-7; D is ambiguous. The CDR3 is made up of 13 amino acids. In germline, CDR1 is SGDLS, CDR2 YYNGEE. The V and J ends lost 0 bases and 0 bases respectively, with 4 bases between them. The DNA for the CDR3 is TGTGCCAGCAGCGTAGAAGACTCCTACGAGCAGTACTTC. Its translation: CASSVEDSYEQYF.

CDR3 DNA sequence: TGTGCCAGCAAGCGGGGCTCTGGAAACACCATATATTTT. Its translation is CASKRGSGNTIYF. The rearrangement uses TRBV25-1 and TRBJ1-3; D is undetermined. The V end lost 7 bases, the J end lost 0 bases, and 7 bases lay between the germline ends. Germline CDR1 is MGHDK and CDR2 is SYGVNS. The CDR3 spans 13 residues. The full variable domain, with the rest looked up from reference TRBV25-1 and TRBJ1-3, is EADIYQTPRYLVIGTGKKITLECSQTMGHDKMYWYQQDPGMELHLIHYSYGVNSTEKGDLSSESTVSRIRTEHFPLTLESARPSHTSQYLCASKRGSGNTIYFGEGSWLTVV.

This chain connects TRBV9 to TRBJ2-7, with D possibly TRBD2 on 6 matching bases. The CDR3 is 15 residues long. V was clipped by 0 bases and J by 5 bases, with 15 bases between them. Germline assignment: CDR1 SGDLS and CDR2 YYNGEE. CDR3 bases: TGTGCCAGCAGCGTAGCTGGGCGGGGTTCCAACGAGCAGTACTTC. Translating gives CASSVAGRGSNEQYF.

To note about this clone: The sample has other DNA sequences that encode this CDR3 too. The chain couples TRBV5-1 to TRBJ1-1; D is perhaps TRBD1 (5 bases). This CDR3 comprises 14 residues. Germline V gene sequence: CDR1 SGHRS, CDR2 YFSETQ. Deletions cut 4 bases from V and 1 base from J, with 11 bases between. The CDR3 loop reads CASSVGTGNTEAFF. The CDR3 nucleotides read TGCGCCAGCAGCGTGGGGACTGGGAACACTGAAGCTTTCTTT. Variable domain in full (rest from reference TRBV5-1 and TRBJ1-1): KAGVTQTPRYLIKTRGQQVTLSCSPISGHRSVSWYQQTPGQGLQFLFEYFSETQRNKGNFPGRFSGRQFSNSRSEMNVSTLELGDSALYLCASSVGTGNTEAFFGQGTRLTVV.

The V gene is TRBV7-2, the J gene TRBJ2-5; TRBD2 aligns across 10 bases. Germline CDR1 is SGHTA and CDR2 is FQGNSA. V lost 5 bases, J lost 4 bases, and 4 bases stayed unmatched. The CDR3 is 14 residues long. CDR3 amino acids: CASSPSGRVETQYF. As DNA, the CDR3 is TGTGCCAGCAGCCCTAGCGGGAGAGTAGAGACCCAGTACTTC.

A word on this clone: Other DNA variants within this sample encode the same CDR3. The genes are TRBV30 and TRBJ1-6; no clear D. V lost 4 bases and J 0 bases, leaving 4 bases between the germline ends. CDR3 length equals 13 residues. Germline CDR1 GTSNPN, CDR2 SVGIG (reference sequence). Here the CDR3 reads CAWTSSYNSPLHF. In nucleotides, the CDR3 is TGTGCCTGGACTAGCTCCTATAATTCACCCCTCCACTTT.

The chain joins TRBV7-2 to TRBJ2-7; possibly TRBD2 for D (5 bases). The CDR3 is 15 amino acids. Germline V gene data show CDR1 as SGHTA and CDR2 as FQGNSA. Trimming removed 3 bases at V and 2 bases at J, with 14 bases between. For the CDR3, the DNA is TGTGCCAGCAGCTTGATATCGGGAAAAGCCTACGAGCAGTACTTC. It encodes CASSLISGKAYEQYF.

DNA of the CDR3: TGTGCCAGCAGAATCGGGGTCACCTACGAGCAGTACTTC. It encodes CASRIGVTYEQYF. The chain uses TRBV28 and TRBJ2-7; a weak D match, TRBD2 (5 bases). Per the germline V gene, CDR1 is MDHEN and CDR2 is SYDVKM. The CDR3 is made up of 13 amino acids. Trimming took 6 bases from V and 2 from J, leaving 11 bases between them.

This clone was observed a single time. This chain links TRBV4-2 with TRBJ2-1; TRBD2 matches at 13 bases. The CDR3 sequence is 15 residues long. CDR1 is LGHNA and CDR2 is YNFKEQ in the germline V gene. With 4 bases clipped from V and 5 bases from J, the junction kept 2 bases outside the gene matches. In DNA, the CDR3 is TGTGCCAGCAGCCGAGGACTAGCGGGAGACAATGAGCAGTTCTTC. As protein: CASSRGLAGDNEQFF.

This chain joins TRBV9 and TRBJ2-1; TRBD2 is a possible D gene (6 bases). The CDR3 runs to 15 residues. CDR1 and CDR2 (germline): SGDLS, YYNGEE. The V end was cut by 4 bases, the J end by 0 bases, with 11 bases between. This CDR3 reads CASSLQAGSYNEQFF. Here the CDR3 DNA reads TGTGCCAGCAGCCTCCAAGCGGGCTCCTACAATGAGCAGTTCTTC.

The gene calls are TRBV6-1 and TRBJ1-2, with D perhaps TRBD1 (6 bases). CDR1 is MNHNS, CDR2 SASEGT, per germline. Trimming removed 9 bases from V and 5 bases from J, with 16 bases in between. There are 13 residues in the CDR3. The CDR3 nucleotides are TGTGCCAGTATGCCCTGGACAGATTATGGCTACACCTTC. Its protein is CASMPWTDYGYTF.

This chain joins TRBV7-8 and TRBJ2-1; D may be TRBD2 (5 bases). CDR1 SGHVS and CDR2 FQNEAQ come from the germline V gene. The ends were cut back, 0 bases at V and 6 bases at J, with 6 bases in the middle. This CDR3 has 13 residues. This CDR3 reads CASSLAGSNEQFF. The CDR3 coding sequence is TGTGCCAGCAGCTTAGCGGGGAGCAATGAGCAGTTCTTC.

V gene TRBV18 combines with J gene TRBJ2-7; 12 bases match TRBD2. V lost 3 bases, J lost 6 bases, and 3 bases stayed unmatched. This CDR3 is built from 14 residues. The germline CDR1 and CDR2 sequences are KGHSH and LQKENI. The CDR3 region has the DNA TGTGCCAGCTCACCCAGGACTAGCGGGACCGAGCAGTACTTC. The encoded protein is CASSPRTSGTEQYF.

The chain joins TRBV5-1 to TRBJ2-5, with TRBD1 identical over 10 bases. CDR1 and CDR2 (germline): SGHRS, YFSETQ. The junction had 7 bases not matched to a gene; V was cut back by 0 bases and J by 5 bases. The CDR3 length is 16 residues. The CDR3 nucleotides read TGCGCCAGCAGCTTGGTGGGGACAGGGGTCGGTGAGACCCAGTACTTC. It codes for CASSLVGTGVGETQYF.

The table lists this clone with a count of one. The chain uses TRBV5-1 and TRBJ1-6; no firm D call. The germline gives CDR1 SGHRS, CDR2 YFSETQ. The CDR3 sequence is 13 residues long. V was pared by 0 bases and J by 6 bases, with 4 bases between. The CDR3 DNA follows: TGCGCCAGCAGCTTGGAGATTAATTCACCCCTCCACTTT. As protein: CASSLEINSPLHF.

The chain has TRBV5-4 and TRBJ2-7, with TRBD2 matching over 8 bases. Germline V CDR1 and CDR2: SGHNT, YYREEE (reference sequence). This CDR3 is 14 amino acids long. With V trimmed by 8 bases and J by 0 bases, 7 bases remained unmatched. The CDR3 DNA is TGTGCCAGTAGTAGCGGGACTAACTCCTACGAGCAGTACTTC. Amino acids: CASSSGTNSYEQYF.

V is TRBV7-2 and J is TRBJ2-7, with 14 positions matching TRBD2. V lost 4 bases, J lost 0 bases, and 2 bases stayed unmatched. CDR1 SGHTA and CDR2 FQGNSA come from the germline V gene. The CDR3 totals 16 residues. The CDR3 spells CASSSGLAGDSYEQYF. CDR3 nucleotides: TGTGCCAGCAGCTCGGGACTAGCGGGGGACTCCTACGAGCAGTACTTC.

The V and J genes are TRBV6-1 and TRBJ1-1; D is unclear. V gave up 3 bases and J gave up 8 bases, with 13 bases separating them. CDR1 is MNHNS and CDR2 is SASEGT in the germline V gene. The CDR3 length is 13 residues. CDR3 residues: CASSEPGREEAFF. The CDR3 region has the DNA TGTGCCAGCAGTGAGCCTGGGAGGGAGGAAGCTTTCTTT.

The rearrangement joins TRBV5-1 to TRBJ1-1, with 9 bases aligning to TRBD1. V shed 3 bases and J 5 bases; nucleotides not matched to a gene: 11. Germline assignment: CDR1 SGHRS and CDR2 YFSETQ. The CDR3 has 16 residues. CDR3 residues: CASSSKGRTGETEAFF. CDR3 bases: TGCGCCAGCAGCTCGAAAGGCCGGACAGGGGAAACTGAAGCTTTCTTT. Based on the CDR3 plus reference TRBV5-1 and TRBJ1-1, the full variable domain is KAGVTQTPRYLIKTRGQQVTLSCSPISGHRSVSWYQQTPGQGLQFLFEYFSETQRNKGNFPGRFSGRQFSNSRSEMNVSTLELGDSALYLCASSSKGRTGETEAFFGQGTRLTVV.

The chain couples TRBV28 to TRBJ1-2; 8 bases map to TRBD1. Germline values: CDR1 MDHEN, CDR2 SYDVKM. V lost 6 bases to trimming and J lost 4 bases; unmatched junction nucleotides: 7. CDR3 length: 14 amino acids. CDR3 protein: CASRSAGGTYGYTF. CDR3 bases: TGTGCCAGCAGATCGGCAGGGGGCACCTATGGCTACACCTTC.

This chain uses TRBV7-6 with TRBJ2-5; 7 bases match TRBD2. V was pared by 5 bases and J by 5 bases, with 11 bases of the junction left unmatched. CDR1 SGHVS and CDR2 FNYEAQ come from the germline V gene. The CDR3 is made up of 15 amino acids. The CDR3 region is CASSPSGGGGETQYF. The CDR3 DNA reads TGTGCCAGCAGCCCTAGCGGAGGTGGAGGGGAGACCCAGTACTTC.